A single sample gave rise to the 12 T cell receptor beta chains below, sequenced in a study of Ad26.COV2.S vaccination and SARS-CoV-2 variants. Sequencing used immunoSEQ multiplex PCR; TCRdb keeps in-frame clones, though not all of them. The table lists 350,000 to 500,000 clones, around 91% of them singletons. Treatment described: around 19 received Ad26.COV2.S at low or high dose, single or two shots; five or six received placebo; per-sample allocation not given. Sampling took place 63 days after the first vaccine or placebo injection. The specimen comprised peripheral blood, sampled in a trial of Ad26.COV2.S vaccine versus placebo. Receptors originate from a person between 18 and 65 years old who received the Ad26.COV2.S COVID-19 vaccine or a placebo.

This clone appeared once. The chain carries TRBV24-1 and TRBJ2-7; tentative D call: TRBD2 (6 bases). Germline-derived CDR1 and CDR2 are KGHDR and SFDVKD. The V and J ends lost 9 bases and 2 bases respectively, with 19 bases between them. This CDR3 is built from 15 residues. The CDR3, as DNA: TGTGCCACCTCCCCCACGGGGGTCGGGCCCTACGAGCAGTACTTC. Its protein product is CATSPTGVGPYEQYF.

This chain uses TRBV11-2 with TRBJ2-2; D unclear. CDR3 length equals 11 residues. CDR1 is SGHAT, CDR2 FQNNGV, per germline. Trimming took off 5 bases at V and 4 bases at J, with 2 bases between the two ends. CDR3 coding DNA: TGTGCCAGCAGCCGCACCGGGGAGCTGTTTTTT. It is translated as CASSRTGELFF. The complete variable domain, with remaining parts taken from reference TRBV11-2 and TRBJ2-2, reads EAGVAQSPRYKIIEKRQSVAFWCNPISGHATLYWYQQILGQGPKLLIQFQNNGVVDDSQLPKDRFSAERLKGVDSTLKIQPAKLEDSAVYLCASSRTGELFFGEGSRLTVL.

CDR3 residues: CASSPGVTSGSSYEQYF. CDR3 nucleotides: TGTGCCAGCTCACCGGGGGTGACTAGCGGGAGCTCCTACGAGCAGTACTTC. The chain couples TRBV18 to TRBJ2-7, with 12 bases fitting TRBD2. In germline, CDR1 is KGHSH, CDR2 LQKENI. The CDR3 runs 17 residues. V shed 3 bases and J 0 bases; nucleotides not matched to a gene: 6. Combining the CDR3 with reference TRBV18 and TRBJ2-7 gives the whole variable domain NAGVMQNPRHLVRRRGQEARLRCSPMKGHSHVYWYRQLPEEGLKFMVYLQKENIIDESGMPKERFSAEFPKEGPSILRIQQVVRGDSAAYFCASSPGVTSGSSYEQYFGPGTRLTVT.

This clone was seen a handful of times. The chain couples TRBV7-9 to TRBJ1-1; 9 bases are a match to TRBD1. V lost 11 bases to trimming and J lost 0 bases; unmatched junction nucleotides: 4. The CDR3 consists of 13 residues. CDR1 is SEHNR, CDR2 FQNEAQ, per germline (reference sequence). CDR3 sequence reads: CASDRGMNTEAFF. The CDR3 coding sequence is TGTGCCTCGGACAGGGGAATGAACACTGAAGCTTTCTTT.

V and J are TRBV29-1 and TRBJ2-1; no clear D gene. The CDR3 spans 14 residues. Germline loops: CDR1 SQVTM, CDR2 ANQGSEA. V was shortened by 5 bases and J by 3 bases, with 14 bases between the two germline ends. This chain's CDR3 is CSVHLGTFYNEQFF. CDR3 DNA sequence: TGCAGCGTTCATCTCGGTACCTTCTACAATGAGCAGTTCTTC.

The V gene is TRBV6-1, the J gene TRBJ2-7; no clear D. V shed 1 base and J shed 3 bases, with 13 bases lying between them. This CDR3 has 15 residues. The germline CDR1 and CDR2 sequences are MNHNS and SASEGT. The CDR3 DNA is TGTGCCAGCAGTGAAGATGGCACTTCGGTCTACGAGCAGTACTTC. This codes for CASSEDGTSVYEQYF.

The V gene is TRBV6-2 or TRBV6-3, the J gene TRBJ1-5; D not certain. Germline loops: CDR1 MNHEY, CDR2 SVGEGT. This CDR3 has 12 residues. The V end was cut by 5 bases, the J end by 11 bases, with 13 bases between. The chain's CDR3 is CASSRTTSAQHF. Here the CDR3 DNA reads TGTGCCAGCAGTAGGACGACGTCGGCCCAGCATTTT.

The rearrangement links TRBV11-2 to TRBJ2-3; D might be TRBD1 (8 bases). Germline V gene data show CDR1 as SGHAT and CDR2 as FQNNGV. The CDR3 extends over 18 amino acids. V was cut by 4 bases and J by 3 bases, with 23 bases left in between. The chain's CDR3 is CASSSSGAPGGRTDTQYF. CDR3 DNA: TGTGCCAGCAGCTCAAGCGGGGCCCCAGGGGGCAGAACAGATACGCAGTATTTT.

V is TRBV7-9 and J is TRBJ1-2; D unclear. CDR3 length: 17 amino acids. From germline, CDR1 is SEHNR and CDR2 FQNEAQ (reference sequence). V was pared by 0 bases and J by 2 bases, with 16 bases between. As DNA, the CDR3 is TGTGCCAGCAGCTTAGCGTATGGGAGCGATCTAAACTATGGCTACACCTTC. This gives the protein CASSLAYGSDLNYGYTF.

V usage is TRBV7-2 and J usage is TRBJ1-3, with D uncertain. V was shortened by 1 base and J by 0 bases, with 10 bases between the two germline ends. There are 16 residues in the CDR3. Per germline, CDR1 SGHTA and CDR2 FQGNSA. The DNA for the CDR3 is TGTGCCAGCAGCTTAGGCTTGCCGGACTCTGGAAACACCATATATTTT. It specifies CASSLGLPDSGNTIYF.

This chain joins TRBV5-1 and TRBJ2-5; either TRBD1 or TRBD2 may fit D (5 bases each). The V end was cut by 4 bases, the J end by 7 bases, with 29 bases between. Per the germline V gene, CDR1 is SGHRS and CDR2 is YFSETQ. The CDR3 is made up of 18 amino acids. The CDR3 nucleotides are TGCGCCAGCAGCCCTGAGGGTAGGCCAGGGCACCTTCGTTGGACCCAGTACTTC. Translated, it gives CASSPEGRPGHLRWTQYF.

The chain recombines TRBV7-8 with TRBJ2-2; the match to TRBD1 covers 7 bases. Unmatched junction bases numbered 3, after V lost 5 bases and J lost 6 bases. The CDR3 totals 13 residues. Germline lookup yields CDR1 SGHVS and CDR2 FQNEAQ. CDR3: CASSLDRAGELFF. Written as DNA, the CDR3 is TGTGCCAGCAGCCTTGACAGGGCCGGGGAGCTGTTTTTT.